This entry is about one T cell receptor (beta chain). Its recognized antigen is unknown. It has no much larger one-base neighbor in the sample; base qualities were not kept. Participants in the prospective study were aged roughly 18 to 100 years, lived in approximately 26 United States geographic areas, and enrolled through a virtual design. In the prospective study, cohorts were assigned on the basis of participant-reported clinical history obtained from a screening survey and a study questionnaire. Recovered participants in ImmuneRACE Cohort 3 were defined by two consecutive negative NP/OP PCR tests, clearance by a healthcare professional, or resolution of symptoms. In the prospective study, whole blood, serum and a nasopharyngeal or oropharyngeal swab were collected from each participant by mobile phlebotomists. Prospective study participants could optionally give additional blood draws and questionnaires over a roughly 2-month period. Before DNA extraction, prospective study blood samples were shipped either frozen or at room temperature.

Trimming removed 8 bases from V and 5 bases from J; the gene matches leave 6 bases unexplained. From the cysteine up to the phenylalanine, the CDR3 has a length of 13 residues. Only the CDR3 DNA is retained, 39 bases long and in frame from the first base. Per the germline V gene (reference sequence), LGHDT is the CDR1 and YNNKEL is the CDR2. TCRbeta CDR3 regions were amplified from genomic DNA using the immunoSEQ Assay, a bias-controlled multiplex PCR. The authors processed their data as follows. Nucleated cell counts per sample were estimated from amplification of reference gene primers within the assay. To quantify the absolute abundance of each unique TCRbeta CDR3 rearrangement, sequence reads were collapsed and filtered. For each sample, productive Simpson clonality was calculated as the square root of Simpson's diversity index over productive rearrangements. The table was pulled from immuneACCESS by TCRdb, which kept in-frame rearrangements only. Such tables lose some clones; where checked, under half of the loss comes from unresolved V genes, and the rest has no known cause. V and J calls and clone size are given by that table; D and trimming were obtained from the DNA. The sample records a few hundred thousand clones, 80% to 90% of which are singletons. The ten largest clones add up to approximately 2% of the sample.

These data belong to a study of blood T cell repertoires in COVID-19 (dated by TCRdb to the early 2020s). About the study as a whole: Samples covering the acute and convalescent phases of COVID-19 were provided by collaborators in the United States, Italy and Spain. Where available, HLA class I and class II types were taken from metadata supplied by the sample provider and were not determined by assay-based typing. The repertoires were released in a freely available public database meant as a resource for research on the immune response to SARS-CoV-2. The prospective study material was composed of cDNA or gDNA derived from T cells, B-cell-depleted T cells, or PBMCs. The samples were drawn from the first 160 participants of the ongoing ImmuneRACE study and from under 1,500 subjects provided by 6 global collaborators. Deeply sampled blood TCRbeta repertoires from subjects exposed to, actively infected with, or recovered from COVID-19 were included in the dataset. A de-identified subject ID, COVID-19 status, age in years and sex were almost always included in the sample metadata.

Broader findings and caveats from the paper: The quantity of clinical and demographic metadata differed by source and by participant and was supplied without curation.

The sequence derives from a woman between 45 and 60 years old who had recovered from COVID-19. Sample: PBMCs or T cells enriched from blood (not recorded which). The chain joins TRBV3-1 (or the pseudogene TRBV3-2) to TRBJ2-3; a stretch of 8 junction bases matches TRBD2. The DNA is as follows: TGTGCCAGCTGCTATAGCGGGGTAGATACGCAGTATTTT. This sequence encodes CASCYSGVDTQYF.